This T cell receptor (beta chain) was retrieved from a study of identifying expanded T cells in peripheral blood. Study-level results: Across healthy donors, higher total template counts meant significantly greater roughly 2-week count variance. Over two and four weeks, about 17 and 20 clones changed, versus roughly 1.2 between replicates.

Trimming took 4 bases from V and 2 from J, leaving 9 bases between them. The CDR3 sequence is 12 residues long. CDR1 is GTSNPN and CDR2 is SVGIG in the germline V gene (reference sequence). Libraries were prepared by immunoSEQ multiplex PCR; TCRdb keeps only in-frame clonotypes and omits some of them. The data show about 91,000 clones, 88% seen once. On this clone itself: No antigen is known for it.

During the collection period, no donor immune events like infections were recorded. The chain employs TRBV30 and TRBJ2-7; unclear D gene. The clonotype was recovered from a person aged 18-70 years in good health. Sequencing was carried out using blood. The CDR3 nucleotides are TGTGCCTGGAAGGGTAGCCCCTACGAGCAGTACTTC. This sequence encodes CAWKGSPYEQYF.